Listed here is a single T cell receptor beta chain. Its antigen remains unknown. This sample was included in a study of cytomegalovirus exposure and HLA in healthy donors. Study background: An early data release held tens of millions of unique TCRs from HLA-typed donors. Whole-study findings and limits: In a later analysis, a genetic analysis reported fewer productive-TCR N-insertions in an Asian-associated ancestry cluster than the cohort average. Among TCR beta chains, those listed as cytomegalovirus-associated numbered about 160. The likely origin of a cluster of highly shared sequence variants was a sequencing artifact.

Both 60 Vbeta primers and 13 Jbeta primers went into the PCR. Measured with immunoSEQ multiplex PCR; TCRdb has only the in-frame clones, and not every one. The sample yields more than 140,000 clones, 82% seen once. The receptor was isolated from a man aged 18 to 35 in good health and CMV-seropositive. Sequencing used PBMCs.

The CDR3 protein is CASSFGQGTYGYTF. DNA of the CDR3: TGTGCCAGCAGTTTCGGACAGGGGACCTATGGCTACACCTTC. This chain connects TRBV28 to TRBJ1-2; the match to TRBD1 covers 9 bases. From germline, CDR1 is MDHEN and CDR2 SYDVKM. The J segment lost 4 bases and the V segment lost 3 bases, leaving 3 bases of the junction unmatched. The CDR3 loop spans 14 amino acids.